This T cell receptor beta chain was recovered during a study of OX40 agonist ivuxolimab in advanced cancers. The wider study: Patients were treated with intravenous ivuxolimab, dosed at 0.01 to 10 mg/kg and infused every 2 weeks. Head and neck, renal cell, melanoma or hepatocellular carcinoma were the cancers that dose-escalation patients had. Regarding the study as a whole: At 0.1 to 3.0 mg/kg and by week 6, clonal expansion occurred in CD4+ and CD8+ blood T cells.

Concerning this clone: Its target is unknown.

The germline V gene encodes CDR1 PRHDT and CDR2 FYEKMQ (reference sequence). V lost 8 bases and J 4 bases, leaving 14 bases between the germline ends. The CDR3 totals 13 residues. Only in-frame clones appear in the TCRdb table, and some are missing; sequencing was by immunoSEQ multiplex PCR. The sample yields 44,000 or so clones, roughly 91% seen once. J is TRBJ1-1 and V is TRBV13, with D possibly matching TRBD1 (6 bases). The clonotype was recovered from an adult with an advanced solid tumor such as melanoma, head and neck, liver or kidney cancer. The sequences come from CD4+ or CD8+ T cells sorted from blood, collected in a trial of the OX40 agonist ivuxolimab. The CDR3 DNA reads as TGTGCCAGCGTTAGAGGGGGGACCACTGAAGCTTTCTTT. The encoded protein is CASVRGGTTEAFF.